This entry lists 27 T cell receptor beta chains sequenced from one sample in a study of vaccination and CD4 T cells after COVID-19 (dated by TCRdb to between 2021 and 2022). Antigens of these TCRs are unknown. The library was built by means of PCR. Sequencing took place on an Illumina iSeq 100. At the Johns Hopkins FTIC core, DNA from the cultured CD4+ T cells underwent TCR sequencing with the Oncomine TCR Beta short-read assay. TCRdb cleaned the public reads at Q25 with fastp, built clones with MiXCR and kept in-frame beta chains. A single entry per CDR3 protein holds the most common genes and DNA from its merged rows. The sample table contains some 20,000 distinct CDR3 sequences; only one count was recorded for 31% of them. 15% of the sample goes to the ten largest clones. The intended sense of this specimen's treatment or condition label: approximately 11-day PBMC culture with coronavirus spike peptide pools or control peptides (ViraFEST assay).

The sequenced sample consisted of cultured CD4+ T cells from blood. These receptors were obtained from a human donor with COVID-19.

This clonotype was counted a single time. V is TRBV29-1 and J is TRBJ1-1; a possible D gene is TRBD1 (5 bases). Trimming took 3 bases from V and 1 from J, leaving 6 bases between them. CDR1 is SQVTM and CDR2 is ANQGSEA in the germline V gene. There are 12 residues in the CDR3. CDR3 bases: TGCAGCGTTGATAGGGGGAACACTGAAGCTTTCTTT. It codes for CSVDRGNTEAFF.

The chain carries TRBV11-3 and TRBJ2-7; D gene uncertain. The V end lost 1 base, the J end lost 5 bases, and 3 bases lay between the germline ends. Germline V CDR1 and CDR2: SGHNT, YENEEA. This CDR3 comprises 11 residues. The CDR3 nucleotides are TGTGCCAGCAGCTTAGCGGACGAGCAGTACTTC. Its translation is CASSLADEQYF.

This clonotype was counted only a few times. V and J are TRBV6-5 and TRBJ1-2; D may be TRBD1 (6 bases). V lost 0 bases and J lost 0, with 8 bases in between. The germline V gene encodes CDR1 MNHEY and CDR2 SVGAGI. The CDR3 spans 15 residues. The CDR3 bases are TGTGCCAGCAGTTACTCGAGGGGGGCTAACTATGGCTACACCTTC. Translation: CASSYSRGANYGYTF.

This clonotype was found a few times. CDR3 sequence: CASSAPREQYF. CDR3 DNA sequence: TGTGCCAGCAGCGCCCCCCGCGAGCAGTACTTC. The V call is TRBV21-1, the J call TRBJ2-7; TRBD1, the table's D call, lacks a check against the DNA. TRBV21-1 is reported as a pseudogene. This CDR3 comprises 11 residues.

The chain couples TRBV29-1 to TRBJ1-2, with 8 bases identical to TRBD1. The germline V gene encodes CDR1 SQVTM and CDR2 ANQGSEA. The CDR3 extends over 11 amino acids. The DNA for the CDR3 is TGCGGTTCGACAGGGGTCGGTGGCTACACCTTC. Amino acid sequence: CGSTGVGGYTF.

This chain joins TRBV10-1 and TRBJ1-3; D is uncertain. V was shortened by 6 bases and J by 0 bases, with 3 bases between the two germline ends. The CDR3 has 12 amino acids. Germline assignment: CDR1 WNHNN and CDR2 SYGVQD (reference sequence). CDR3 in amino acids: CASRGSGNTIYF. The CDR3, as DNA: TGCGCCAGCAGGGGCTCTGGAAACACCATATATTTT.

This chain links TRBV28 with TRBJ1-4, with D hard to call. Germline V gives CDR1 MDHEN, CDR2 SYDVKM. The CDR3 covers 13 residues. Trimming stripped 10 bases from V and 7 bases from J, with 16 bases between. The CDR3 is CAIWAGLGEKLFF. CDR3 nucleotides: TGTGCCATATGGGCGGGGTTGGGTGAAAAACTGTTTTTT.

The V and J genes are TRBV11-3 and TRBJ1-1; a possible D gene is TRBD1 (6 bases). The CDR3 totals 15 residues. V was pared by 5 bases and J by 0 bases, with 13 bases between. CDR1 and CDR2 from the germline V gene are SGHNT and YENEEA. CDR3 amino acids: CASSPKDRVNTEAFF. Written as DNA, the CDR3 is TGTGCCAGCAGCCCCAAGGACAGAGTGAACACTGAAGCTTTCTTT.

A few counts support this clonotype. The chain joins TRBV20-1 to TRBJ2-7; D is uncertain. Germline CDR1 reads DFQATT; CDR2 reads SNEGSKA (reference sequence). The CDR3 consists of 13 residues. V gave up 1 base and J gave up 2 bases, with 9 bases separating them. The CDR3 DNA sequence: TGCAGTGCTAGAGTCGGGCAGACCTACGAGCAGTACTTC. Encoded protein: CSARVGQTYEQYF.

This clonotype was seen only a few times. V usage is TRBV6-2 or TRBV6-3 and J usage is TRBJ1-1; a possible D gene is TRBD1 (6 bases). V was pared by 6 bases and J by 2 bases, with 13 bases between. CDR3 length equals 14 residues. Germline values: CDR1 MNHEY, CDR2 SVGEGT. The CDR3 spells CASSYEGGNTEAFF. CDR3 sequence (DNA): TGTGCCAGCAGCTACGAGGGGGGCAACACTGAAGCTTTCTTT.

The J gene is TRBJ1-2, the V gene TRBV12-3 or TRBV12-4; TRBD1 agrees at 9 bases. This CDR3 region has 14 residues. The J segment lost 2 bases and the V segment lost 6 bases, leaving 4 bases of the junction unmatched. CDR3 DNA: TGTGCCAGCAGAAGGACAGGGGAAAACTATGGCTACACCTTC. This gives the protein CASRRTGENYGYTF.

In this sample, this clonotype is medium-sized. The chain couples TRBV27 to TRBJ1-5, with D unclear. Trimming cost V 6 bases and J 4 bases, with 16 bases left between them. Germline loops: CDR1 MNHEY, CDR2 SMNVEV (reference sequence). The CDR3 has 15 residues. The CDR3, as DNA: TGTGCCAGCAGCCTACAAGGGTTGGGAAATCAGCCCCAGCATTTT. This encodes CASSLQGLGNQPQHF.

The CDR3 DNA follows: TGTGCCAGCAGCCCACAAGACAGGGTATGGGTGGTGAACACTGAAGCTTTCTTT. Translation gives CASSPQDRVWVVNTEAFF. The rearrangement links TRBV7-2 to TRBJ1-1; 7 bases match TRBD1. There are 18 residues in the CDR3. Trimming at V came to 5 bases and at J to 0 bases, leaving 15 bases not matched to a gene. The V gene's germline CDR1 is SGHTA and CDR2 FQGNSA.

Note on this clonotype: A read error may account for a junction end that differs from germline. The rearrangement uses TRBV27 and TRBJ2-5, with 11 bases aligning to TRBD2. Germline loops: CDR1 MNHEY, CDR2 SMNVEV (reference sequence). This CDR3 has 16 residues. In nucleotides, the CDR3 is TGTGTCAGCAGTTACGACATTAGCGGGGGGGCAGAGACCCAGTACTTC. Its protein product is CVSSYDISGGAETQYF.

This clonotype was seen a handful of times. The chain joins TRBV12-3 or TRBV12-4 to TRBJ2-3; D possibly corresponds to TRBD1 (6 bases). The CDR3 has 15 amino acids. V dropped 6 bases and J dropped 3 bases, with 16 bases sitting between them. CDR3 DNA: TGTGCCAGCAGCCGTACAGACAGGATAACAGATACGCAGTATTTT. Its translation is CASSRTDRITDTQYF.

This clonotype counts as medium-sized. The rearrangement uses TRBV27 and TRBJ1-2, with 12 bases aligning to TRBD1. Germline V gene sequence: CDR1 MNHEY, CDR2 SMNVEV (reference sequence). V gave up 6 bases and J gave up 6 bases; unmatched junction bases: 5. The CDR3 extends over 14 amino acids. The CDR3 DNA follows: TGTGCCAGCAGCTACCGGGACAGGGGGCATGGCTACACCTTC. It codes for CASSYRDRGHGYTF.

Sample share makes this clonotype medium-sized. This chain uses TRBV20-1 with TRBJ1-5; TRBD1 is a possible D gene (6 bases). Germline lookup yields CDR1 DFQATT and CDR2 SNEGSKA (reference sequence). The length of the CDR3 is 15 residues. The V gene lost 6 bases and the J gene lost 4 bases, with 19 bases spanning the gap. CDR3 region: CSAGGGRGGNQPQHF. In DNA, the CDR3 is TGCAGTGCCGGAGGCGGCAGGGGAGGGAATCAGCCCCAGCATTTT.

This clonotype was seen more than once but under ten times. The genes are TRBV7-2 and TRBJ2-3, with D tentatively TRBD2 (7 bases). Looked up from germline, CDR1 is SGHTA and CDR2 is FQGNSA. V was trimmed by 0 bases and J by 4 bases, leaving 14 bases between them. This CDR3 has 16 amino acids. Here the CDR3 DNA reads TGTGCCAGCAGCTTAGCGGGGGGGCATGTCGCAGATACGCAGTATTTT. It encodes CASSLAGGHVADTQYF.

A few counts support this clonotype. The CDR3 nucleotides read TGTGCCAGCAGTGGCGCAGGGGGCGCGAATGGCTACACCTTC. Its translation: CASSGAGGANGYTF. V is TRBV6-1 and J is TRBJ1-2; 8 bases map to TRBD1. The germline V gene encodes CDR1 MNHNS and CDR2 SASEGT. CDR3 length: 14 residues. After removal of 4 bases from V and 6 bases from J, the junction contained 7 bases not matched to a gene.

In this sample, this clonotype turned up a few times. The J gene is TRBJ2-3, the V gene TRBV30; D uncertain. Germline V gives CDR1 GTSNPN, CDR2 SVGIG (reference sequence). V was clipped by 4 bases and J by 0 bases, with 5 bases between them. This CDR3 contains 12 residues. CDR3 DNA: TGTGCCTGGACCATTAGCACAGATACGCAGTATTTT. Translating it yields CAWTISTDTQYF.

The sample holds a few counts of this clonotype. The rearrangement uses TRBV7-2 and TRBJ2-2; D is unclear. This CDR3 comprises 13 residues. Germline values: CDR1 SGHTA, CDR2 FQGNSA. V was pared by 5 bases and J by 6 bases, with 10 bases between. CDR3 protein: CASSQKISGELFF. The CDR3 nucleotides read TGTGCCAGCAGCCAAAAGATATCCGGGGAGCTGTTTTTT.

This chain uses TRBV20-1 with TRBJ2-7; D is perhaps TRBD2 (6 bases). There are 15 residues in the CDR3. Looked up from germline, CDR1 is DFQATT and CDR2 is SNEGSKA (reference sequence). V was cut by 0 bases and J by 2 bases, with 14 bases left in between. In DNA, the CDR3 is TGCAGTGCTAGAGATCCAGGGCGGGGACCCTACGAGCAGTACTTC. Translation: CSARDPGRGPYEQYF.

The chain has TRBV27 and TRBJ1-3; D gene ambiguous. There are 15 residues in the CDR3. The ends were cut back, 6 bases at V and 4 bases at J, with 16 bases in the middle. Germline CDR1 reads MNHEY; CDR2 reads SMNVEV (reference sequence). CDR3 bases: TGTGCCAGCAGGCCCCGGGCCGAGAGCGGAAACACCATATATTTT. Protein: CASRPRAESGNTIYF.

This sequence joins TRBV20-1 and TRBJ1-1; D might be TRBD1 (5 bases). The CDR3 is 13 residues long. Trimming pared 6 bases from V and 6 bases from J, leaving 17 bases between. CDR1 and CDR2 from the germline V gene are DFQATT and SNEGSKA (reference sequence). The CDR3 DNA reads TGCAGTGCCTCGGGGGGGGTCGTTTCTGAAGCTTTCTTT. It is translated as CSASGGVVSEAFF.

This clonotype was detected only a few times. This chain uses TRBV7-6 with TRBJ1-5, with 7 bases that match TRBD1. The CDR3 runs 13 residues. Germline V lookup: CDR1 SGHVS, CDR2 FNYEAQ. The V and J ends lost 11 bases and 5 bases, in that order; junction bases with no gene match: 9. The CDR3 DNA sequence: TGTGCCGTGGGAGACAGGGTTGATCAGCCCCAGCATTTT. This codes for CAVGDRVDQPQHF.

The genes are TRBV7-9 and TRBJ2-7; D is possibly TRBD1 or TRBD2 (5 bases each). The germline V gene encodes CDR1 SEHNR and CDR2 FQNEAQ (reference sequence). Trimming shortened V by 3 bases and J by 5 bases, and 5 bases separated the two germline ends. CDR3 size: 11 residues. CDR3 sequence reads: CASSLGDEQYF. CDR3 nucleotides: TGTGCCAGCAGCTTGGGGGACGAGCAGTACTTC.

A few counts support this clonotype. The chain carries TRBV7-9 and TRBJ1-1; no reliable D call. CDR3 length equals 15 residues. Trimming removed 2 bases from V and 5 bases from J, with 15 bases in between. The V gene's germline CDR1 is SEHNR and CDR2 FQNEAQ (reference sequence). The CDR3 coding sequence is TGTGCCAGCAGCTTATCAGTGGGCCCAAATACTGAAGCTTTCTTT. Translated: CASSLSVGPNTEAFF.